The TCR beta chain under discussion was sequenced for a study of control samples from healthy donors and cancer patients. V was cut by 3 bases and J by 5 bases, with 13 bases left in between. Germline V gives CDR1 MNHNS, CDR2 SASEGT. The CDR3 sequence is 14 residues long. Produced via immunoSEQ multiplex PCR; TCRdb's table is partial and in-frame only. The table records 90,000 to 100,000 clones, 88% of them present only once. Specimen: blood. V and J are TRBV6-1 and TRBJ1-1; D uncertain. This TCR was sampled from a woman in her seventies in good health. CDR3 sequence: CASSEGGGKTEAFF. In DNA, the CDR3 is TGTGCCAGCAGTGAGGGCGGAGGAAAAACTGAAGCTTTCTTT.